This T cell receptor (beta chain) was recovered during a study of cytomegalovirus exposure and HLA in healthy donors. At the level of the study: Earlier, 150 million to 200 million T cells were analyzed, and over 95 million unique TCR beta sequences were found among them.

The PCR ran on 60 Vbeta and 13 Jbeta primers. Only in-frame clones appear in the TCRdb table, and some are missing; sequencing was by immunoSEQ multiplex PCR. The sample carries 250,000 to 350,000 clones, just over 85% recorded once. A remark on this clone: The antigen remains unidentified.

Germline V gene data show CDR1 as PRHDT and CDR2 as FYEKMQ (reference sequence). V was pared by 5 bases and J by 0 bases, with 4 bases of the junction left unmatched. The CDR3 consists of 15 residues. Overall study findings and caveats: CMV antigen specificity was confirmed in vitro for three CMV-associated chains. Being productive about 87% or about 30% of the time was typical of most TCR beta V segments in an earlier analysis.

The material sequenced was PBMCs. This receptor was taken from a man in his forties in good health and CMV-seropositive. The chain has TRBV13 and TRBJ2-7; 10 bases agree with TRBD1. The CDR3, as DNA: TGTGCCAGCAGCCTGGGACAGGGGTTCTCCTACGAGCAGTACTTC. Translation: CASSLGQGFSYEQYF.